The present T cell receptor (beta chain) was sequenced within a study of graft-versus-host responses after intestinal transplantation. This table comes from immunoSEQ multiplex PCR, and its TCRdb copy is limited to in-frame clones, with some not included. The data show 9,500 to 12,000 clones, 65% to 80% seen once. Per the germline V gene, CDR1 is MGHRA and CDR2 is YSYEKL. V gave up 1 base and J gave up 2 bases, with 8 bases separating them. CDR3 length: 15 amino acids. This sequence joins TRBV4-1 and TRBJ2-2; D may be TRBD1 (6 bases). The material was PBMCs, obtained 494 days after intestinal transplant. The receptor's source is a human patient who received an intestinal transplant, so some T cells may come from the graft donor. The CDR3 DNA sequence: TGCGCCAGCAGCCAAGCCGGGACAAACACCGGGGAGCTGTTTTTT. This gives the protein CASSQAGTNTGELFF.